Detailed here is one TCR beta chain. Its target is not known. This record belongs to a study of vaccination and CD4 T cells after COVID-19. Study information: Stimulation used overlapping spike peptides from SARS-CoV-2, HCoV-NL63, HCoV-OC43 and HCoV-229E.

Regarding the study as a whole: For convalescent patients, 304 of the 307 vaccine-specific clones analyzed were classified as spike mono-reactive. The study examined relatively few convalescent patients and included no early post-infection timepoints.

Treatment specified: roughly 10-day PBMC culture with coronavirus spike peptide pools or control peptides (ViraFEST assay). Ahead of the COVID-19 pandemic (2011-2018), the CD4+ T cells of the unexposed donor were collected. Peptide pools at about 9.5 ug/ml, together with roughly 10 IU/ml IL-2, were added to cultures of some 2.2 million PBMCs per well. Cultured CD4+ T cell DNA was sequenced using the Oncomine TCR Beta short-read assay. Cultures of CD4+ T cells served as the source for extracting genomic DNA. A single record per CDR3 protein comes from TCRdb applying MiXCR to the PCR reads. Among roughly 9,000 distinct CDR3 sequences listed, 30% to 45% were seen once. This TCR was recovered from a human donor in good health. The specimen sequenced was CD4+ T cells from blood, cultured in vitro.

This CDR3 reads CASSAGTPPYEQYF. The DNA for the CDR3 is TGTGCCAGCAGCGCCGGGACCCCACCCTACGAGCAGTACTTC. This rearrangement joins TRBV11-3 to TRBJ2-7, with D possibly being TRBD1 or TRBD2 (5 bases each). Germline lookup yields CDR1 SGHNT and CDR2 YENEEA. The CDR3 runs 14 residues. Between the trimmed V and J ends, which lost 5 bases and 2 bases, there was a span of 13 bases.